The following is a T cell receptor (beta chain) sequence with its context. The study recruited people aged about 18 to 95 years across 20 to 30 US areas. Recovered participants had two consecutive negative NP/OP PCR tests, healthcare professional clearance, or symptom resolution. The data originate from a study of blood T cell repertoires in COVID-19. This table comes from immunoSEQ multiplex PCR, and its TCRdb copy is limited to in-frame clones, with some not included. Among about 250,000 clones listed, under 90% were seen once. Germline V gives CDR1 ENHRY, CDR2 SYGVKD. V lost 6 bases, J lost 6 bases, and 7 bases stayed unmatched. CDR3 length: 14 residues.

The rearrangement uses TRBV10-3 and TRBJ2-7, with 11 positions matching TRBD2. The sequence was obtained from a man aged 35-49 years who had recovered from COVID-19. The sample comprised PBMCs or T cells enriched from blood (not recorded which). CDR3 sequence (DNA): TGTGCCATCAGCACTAGCGGGAGAAGGCTCGAGCAGTACTTC. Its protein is CAISTSGRRLEQYF.